This T cell receptor (beta chain) was obtained from a study of blood T cell repertoires in COVID-19. Study information: Samples taken during acute and convalescent COVID-19 were collected in the United States, Italy and Spain.

In the study's own analysis: Reference gene primer amplification in the assay estimated nucleated cell counts. Assay: immunoSEQ multiplex PCR; the TCRdb copy retains only in-frame clones and omits some. Clone size and V and J calls were adopted from that table, with D and trimming inferred from the DNA. The data show about 160,000 clones, 90% to 95% seen once. The CDR3 has 14 amino acids. The chain couples TRBV21-1 to TRBJ1-2. TRBV21-1 is described as a pseudogene. Sequences were obtained from peripheral blood. This receptor was taken from a woman in her fifties or sixties with COVID-19, enrolled during active disease. The CDR3 nucleotides are TGTGCCAGCAGCAGCGGTCGCTTGGATGTGGGCTACACCTTC. Translated, it gives CASSSGRLDVGYTF.